Listed below are T cell receptor beta chains from one sample, sequenced in a study of blood T cell repertoires in COVID-19. Method: immunoSEQ multiplex PCR; TCRdb's copy keeps in-frame clones and lacks some. This table has roughly 190,000 clones, about nine tenths appearing once. The sample consisted of peripheral blood. The receptors shown here come from a young man with acute or convalescent COVID-19. Both conserved end residues are part of each CDR3. The order of the fields is CDR3 DNA, CDR3 protein, D gene, V gene, clone size, J gene. The D gene is left open where the match is weak. Not every row has a clone size; where given, it reads once, few, many or a size class.

TGTGCCAGCTGGACAGGGGGCGTCAGCACCGGGGAGCTGTTTTTT CASWTGGVSTGELFF TRBD1 TRBV27 - TRBJ2-2
TGTGCCAGCAGAAGCCGGGACAGGGTAATCTATGGCTACACCTTC CASRSRDRVIYGYTF TRBD1 TRBV6-5 - TRBJ1-2
TGTGCCAGCAGTGCTCGGCAGACAATAAACACTGAAGCTTTCTTT CASSARQTINTEAFF - TRBV25-1 - TRBJ1-1
TGTGCCAGCAGCGTAGATGGACAGAGGTCACCCCTCCACTTT CASSVDGQRSPLHF - TRBV9 many TRBJ1-6
TGTGCCTGGAGTGCCCCACAGGGGGTCTATGGCTACACCTTC CAWSAPQGVYGYTF TRBD1 TRBV30 few TRBJ1-2
TGTGCCAGCAGCTTAGCGCTAGGCTCCTCAGCTCGCGAGCAGTACTTC CASSLALGSSAREQYF - TRBV7-6 - TRBJ2-7
TGTGCCATCAGCTTTACAGGGTCCGAGCAGTACTTC CAISFTGSEQYF - TRBV10-3 - TRBJ2-7
TGTGCCAGCAGCGTAGACCCCCGGGGGAACACCGGGGAGCTGTTTTTT CASSVDPRGNTGELFF - TRBV9 - TRBJ2-2
TGCGCCAGCAGCCAAGTCGGACTAGCGGGAACATACAATGAGCAGTTCTTC CASSQVGLAGTYNEQFF TRBD2 TRBV4-1 few TRBJ2-1
TGTGCCAGCAGCTTTGGACTGAGCTCTGGAAACACCATATATTTT CASSFGLSSGNTIYF - TRBV5-6 - TRBJ1-3
TGTGCCAGCAACTCGGACAGGGTCCGCGGCTACACCTTC CASNSDRVRGYTF TRBD1 TRBV2 - TRBJ1-2
TGTGCCAGCAGCCAACGAGCTGAGCAGTACTTC CASSQRAEQYF - TRBV12-3/TRBV12-4 - TRBJ2-7
TGTGCCAGTACGCGAGCGGGAGGGCCGGACGAGCAGTACTTC CASTRAGGPDEQYF TRBD2 TRBV19 - TRBJ2-7
TGTGCCAGCAGCCACCAGGGAAGGGGGCGTTTGGATGAGCAGTTCTTC CASSHQGRGRLDEQFF TRBD1 TRBV3-1/TRBV3-2 - TRBJ2-1
TGTGCCAGCAGCTTTAGCGGGAGGGCCAGGTACGAGCAGTACTTC CASSFSGRARYEQYF TRBD2 TRBV5-4 - TRBJ2-7
TGTGCCAGCACGGGGACAGGGGTCCCAGATACGCAGTATTTT CASTGTGVPDTQYF TRBD1 TRBV28 - TRBJ2-3
TGTGCCACCTCCGGAGGGCAGGGTCGTCCACCCCTCCACTTT CATSGGQGRPPLHF - TRBV6-5 - TRBJ1-6
TGTGCCAGCAGCCCTTCCGGGACTAGCGACACCGGGGAGCTGTTTTTT CASSPSGTSDTGELFF TRBD2 TRBV4-2 - TRBJ2-2
TGCAGCGGACTAGCGGGAGGAACAGATACGCAGTATTTT CSGLAGGTDTQYF TRBD2 TRBV29-1 - TRBJ2-3
TGCAGCGTTGTAGGGGTCTATGGCTACACCTTC CSVVGVYGYTF - TRBV29-1 - TRBJ1-2
TGTGCCAGCACCCAGGCCGGCGGGGCGAATGGGGAGACCCAGTACTTC CASTQAGGANGETQYF - TRBV7-6 - TRBJ2-5
TGTGCCACCAGTCCCCGTTCGAACACCGGGGAGCTGTTTTTT CATSPRSNTGELFF - TRBV24-1 once TRBJ2-2
TGCGCCAGCAGCCTATCAACAGGGGCGGCCTCCTACGAGCAGTACTTC CASSLSTGAASYEQYF TRBD1 TRBV4-1 - TRBJ2-7
TGTGCCAGTAGTAGGGGTAGCGGGAGGAAACAAGAGACCCAGTACTTC CASSRGSGRKQETQYF TRBD2 TRBV19 - TRBJ2-5
TGTGCCTGGAGTGTACGAGGGGGGGAGCTGTTTTTT CAWSVRGGELFF - TRBV30 - TRBJ2-2
TGCGCCAGCAGCCTCCGGGACAGGGCTGATTACGAGCAGTACTTC CASSLRDRADYEQYF TRBD1 TRBV4-1 - TRBJ2-7
TGTGCCAGCACCACAGGGGGAAAAGCTTACAATGAGCAGTTCTTC CASTTGGKAYNEQFF TRBD1 TRBV2 - TRBJ2-1
TGTGCCAGCAGCTCGGGACAGGCGGGGGCCGGGGAGCTGTTTTTT CASSSGQAGAGELFF - TRBV9 - TRBJ2-2
TGTGCCAGCAGCTTTTTTACCCTAAACGAGCAGTACTTC CASSFFTLNEQYF - TRBV11-1 - TRBJ2-7
TGTGCCAGCGGGCCGTATAGCAATCAGCCCCAGCATTTT CASGPYSNQPQHF - TRBV27 once TRBJ1-5
TGTGCCAGCACCCCGGGACAGTACAAGGAGCAGTACTTC CASTPGQYKEQYF TRBD1 TRBV6-5 - TRBJ2-7
TGCGCCAGCAGTGCGGACAGTCAAGAGACCCAGTACTTC CASSADSQETQYF - TRBV10-1 - TRBJ2-5
TGTGCCAGCAGCCCTAGCGGGGGGATTTACAATGAGCAGTTCTTC CASSPSGGIYNEQFF TRBD2 TRBV4-2 - TRBJ2-1
TGTGCCAGCAGTAACCCTGACAGAGACTGGGGAAACACCATATATTTT CASSNPDRDWGNTIYF - TRBV28 - TRBJ1-3
TGCGCCAGCAGCCATGGCCCGACTAGCCGCGAGCAGTACTTC CASSHGPTSREQYF TRBD2 TRBV4-1 - TRBJ2-7
TGTGCCAGCAGCTTAGTGGGACAGACTGAAAAACTGTTTTTT CASSLVGQTEKLFF TRBD1 TRBV7-8 - TRBJ1-4
TGTGCCAGCAGTTCGCCGCTAGCAACTAATGAAAAACTGTTTTTT CASSSPLATNEKLFF - TRBV2 - TRBJ1-4
TGTGCCAGTAGTCAAACCGGGTCTAGCTCCTACGAGCAGTACTTC CASSQTGSSSYEQYF - TRBV19 - TRBJ2-7
TGTGCCAGCAATAATTATCCCCAGGGAGGCGAGCAGTACTTC CASNNYPQGGEQYF - TRBV28 - TRBJ2-7
TGTGCCAGCAGTTACTCGATCCGGAGTGGCAATCAGCCCCAGCATTTT CASSYSIRSGNQPQHF - TRBV6-2/TRBV6-3 - TRBJ1-5